The rows below give T cell receptor beta chains drawn from one sample of a study of breast tumors, draining lymph nodes, adjacent tissues. TCRdb re-analysed the multiplex PCR reads in MiXCR, keeping a single row per CDR3 protein. This table has around 290,000 distinct CDR3 sequences, around 30% appearing once. Sequencing was done on a sample of axillary lymph node tissue. The receptors were sampled from a female donor with breast cancer. Some clones in this sample may be carry-over from other donors' samples. Both conserved end residues are part of each CDR3. D genes are given only for firm matches. Clone size appears in some rows only: once, few, many, or a class for an expanded clone.

d_gene	abundance	j_gene	v_gene	CDR3nt	CDR3aa
TRBD2	-	TRBJ2-3	TRBV19	TGTGCCAGTAGTAGCGGGAGGGCCGCCGATGAGCAGTATTTT	CASSSGRAADEQYF
TRBD1	-	TRBJ1-6	TRBV24-1	TGTGCCGCCGCGCAGGGGGAGTCACCCCTCCACTTT	CAAAQGESPLHF
-	many	TRBJ1-4	TRBV5-1	TGCGCCAGCAGCTTGGATACGGTTGCTGAAAAACTGTTTTTT	CASSLDTVAEKLFF
-	-	TRBJ1-2	TRBV24-1	TGTGCCACCAGCTGGGGGGTTCATGGCTACACCTTC	CATSWGVHGYTF
TRBD1	many	TRBJ1-6	TRBV6-2/TRBV6-3	TGTGCCAGCAGTTACCGACAGGGGGAAAATTCACCCCTCCACTTT	CASSYRQGENSPLHF
-	-	TRBJ2-1	TRBV18	TGTGCCAGCTCACCACCTGTTCGCGCGGAGAATGAGCAGTTCTTC	CASSPPVRAENEQFF
-	-	TRBJ1-2	TRBV7-9	TGTGCCAGCAGCTTATCCCAACTAGGGGTCTATGGCTACCCCTTC	CASSLSQLGVYGYPF
-	many	TRBJ2-3	TRBV7-9	TGTGCCAGCAGTGGGATAAGCACAGATACGCAGTATTTT	CASSGISTDTQYF
-	many	TRBJ1-5	TRBV5-1	TGCGCCAGCAGCTTGGGGACAGATCAGCCCCAGCATTTT	CASSLGTDQPQHF
-	many	TRBJ2-1	TRBV5-6	TGTGCCAGCAGTACGTTCCGGGACGAGCAGTTCTTC	CASSTFRDEQFF
-	many	TRBJ2-5	TRBV7-9	TGTGCCAGCAGCTTAGTGCCGGGACAAGAGGCCCAGTACTTC	CASSLVPGQEAQYF
TRBD1	-	TRBJ1-5	TRBV7-9	TGCGCCAGCAGCTTAGGACAGGGTGGGACAGATACGCAGCATTTT	CASSLGQGGTDTQHF
-	many	TRBJ2-7	TRBV6-5	TGTGCCAGCAGTAACGGGGGTTTGGGGGAGCAGTACTTC	CASSNGGLGEQYF
TRBD1	many	TRBJ2-5	TRBV20-1	TGCAGTGCTAGAGAAACCGCACAGGGGGCAAGGGTGACCCAGTACTTC	CSARETAQGARVTQYF
-	few	TRBJ2-7	TRBV12-1	TGTGCCAGCAGCCCCCGGGAGGAGGTCTCCTACGAGCAGTACTTC	CASSPREEVSYEQYF
-	once	TRBJ1-4	TRBV7-9	TGTGCCAGCAGCTTAGATTCCAGCGGGGGAGAGGAAAAACTGTTTTTT	CASSLDSSGGEEKLFF
-	many	TRBJ2-1	TRBV7-8	TGTGCCAGCAGAACAGGCTCCTACAATGAGCAGTTCTTC	CASRTGSYNEQFF
-	many	TRBJ2-7	TRBV12-3/TRBV12-4	TGTGCCAGCAGTTTATGGCTACTAGCCTACGAGCAGTACTTC	CASSLWLLAYEQYF
TRBD1	-	TRBJ2-3	TRBV5-1	TGCGCCAGCACAGGACAGGGAACAGATACGCAGTATTTT	CASTGQGTDTQYF
TRBD1	many	TRBJ1-4	TRBV19	TGTGCCAGTAGCCCATTGACAGGGGGAGATGAAAAACTGTTTTTT	CASSPLTGGDEKLFF
-	many	TRBJ2-1	TRBV2	TGTGCCAGCAGTGAATACCAGAACAATGAGCAGTTCTTC	CASSEYQNNEQFF
-	many	TRBJ1-5	TRBV5-1	TGCGCCAGCAGCCTGCAGCCAGGGGGCAATCAGCCCCAGCATTTT	CASSLQPGGNQPQHF
-	many	TRBJ2-2	TRBV4-1	TGCGCCAGCAGCCAAGAAGGGGGACGATACTCCGGGGAGCTGTTTTTT	CASSQEGGRYSGELFF
-	-	TRBJ2-3	TRBV20-1	TGCAGTGCCACGGGGACCGCAACGAGGACAGATACGCAGTATTTT	CSATGTATRTDTQYF
-	many	TRBJ2-1	TRBV2	TGTGCCAGTTCGGGCGTAGCGGCCTACAATGGGCAGTTCTTC	CASSGVAAYNGQFF
TRBD1	many	TRBJ2-7	TRBV6-1	TGTGCCAGCAGCGTACTACAGGGGGCCTACGAGCAGTACTTC	CASSVLQGAYEQYF
-	many	TRBJ1-2	TRBV20-1	TGCAGTGCTAGAGATCTGAAAGGGGTTGCCTATGGCTACACCTTC	CSARDLKGVAYGYTF
-	-	TRBJ2-7	TRBV29-1	TGCAGCGTTTCGGACGGACAAGACTACGAGCAGTACTTC	CSVSDGQDYEQYF
-	once	TRBJ2-2	TRBV15	TGCGCCACCAGCGGAGATCGGACCTTGAACACCGGGGAGCTGTTTTTT	CATSGDRTLNTGELFF
-	many	TRBJ2-3	TRBV11-3	TGTGCCAGCAGCTTAGCCGGCGGGCTGGATACGCAGTATTTT	CASSLAGGLDTQYF
-	-	TRBJ1-1	TRBV5-6	TGTGCCAGCAGCGTGGGGGTAGGCACTGAAGCTTTCTTT	CASSVGVGTEAFF
-	-	TRBJ2-3	TRBV20-1	TGCAGTGCTAGTCAGGGGCGAACAGATACGCAGTATTTT	CSASQGRTDTQYF
TRBD2	many	TRBJ2-2	TRBV11-2	TGTGCCAGCAGCCGATTAGCGGGATCGAACACCGGGGAGCTGTTTTTT	CASSRLAGSNTGELFF
-	many	TRBJ2-3	TRBV20-1	TGCAGTGCTTTCTTCAGCACAGATACGCAGTATTTT	CSAFFSTDTQYF
-	-	TRBJ2-7	TRBV27	TGTGCCAGCAGTTCTCTAGCTACCTACGAGCAGTACTTC	CASSSLATYEQYF
TRBD2	-	TRBJ2-7	TRBV7-8	TGTGCCAGCAGCTCAGATGGACTAGCGGGAGGTCCGATCCCCTACGAGCAGTACTTC	CASSSDGLAGGPIPYEQYF
TRBD1	many	TRBJ1-2	TRBV12-3/TRBV12-4	TGTGCCAGCAGTTTGGCAGGGGGTTCATATGGCTACACCTTC	CASSLAGGSYGYTF
-	-	TRBJ2-7	TRBV20-1	TGCAGTGCTAGAGGGGGGGCAGGGGAGGCCGAGCAGTACTTC	CSARGGAGEAEQYF
-	many	TRBJ1-5	TRBV2	TGTGCCAGCAGTGAAGCTCGGACGGGACGCACAAATCAGCCCCAGCATTTT	CASSEARTGRTNQPQHF
-	-	TRBJ2-1	TRBV5-1	TGCGCCAGCAGCTGGGGGGGGGGCGCGAACAATGAGCAGTTCTTC	CASSWGGGANNEQFF
-	-	TRBJ2-1	TRBV6-5	TGTGCCAGCAGTGACTCTGGGAACAATGAGCAGTTCTTC	CASSDSGNNEQFF
-	many	TRBJ2-3	TRBV20-1	TGCAGTGCTAGAGATGGGACCGATAGCACAGATACGCAGTATTTT	CSARDGTDSTDTQYF
-	-	TRBJ2-2	TRBV11-1	TGTGCCAGCAGCTTACCCAACCAGACAGGGGAGCTGTTTTTT	CASSLPNQTGELFF
-	-	TRBJ1-1	TRBV12-3/TRBV12-4	TGTGCCAGCAGTTACAACAGGTGGACTGAAGCTTTCTTT	CASSYNRWTEAFF
TRBD2	-	TRBJ2-2	TRBV12-3/TRBV12-4	TGTGCCAGCAGTTTCGCGAGCGTAACTAGCGGGACCACCGGGGAGCTGTTTTTT	CASSFASVTSGTTGELFF
TRBD1	many	TRBJ2-7	TRBV2	TGTGCCGGACTCCGTGGACAGGGATCCTACGAGCAGTACTTC	CAGLRGQGSYEQYF
-	-	TRBJ1-4	TRBV27	TGTGCCAGCAGTTTTAGGGGACTCCTTAATGAAGAACTGTTTTTT	CASSFRGLLNEELFF
TRBD2	many	TRBJ2-7	TRBV5-4	TGTGCCAGCAGCCGGGAACCTAGCGGGCAATACGAGCAGTACTTC	CASSREPSGQYEQYF
TRBD1	many	TRBJ2-1	TRBV12-3/TRBV12-4	TGTGCCAGCAGTCCGAGTCAAGGGGACAGGGCTTACAATGAGCAGTTCTTC	CASSPSQGDRAYNEQFF
TRBD2	-	TRBJ2-5	TRBV19	TGTGCCAGTAGTATAGAACTAGCGAGAGCGGAGACCCAGTACTTC	CASSIELARAETQYF
-	-	TRBJ2-3	TRBV7-6	TGTGCCAGCTCACCAGAATTCAGCACAGATACGCAGTATTTT	CASSPEFSTDTQYF
-	many	TRBJ2-3	TRBV12-3/TRBV12-4	TGTGCCAGCAGTTCCCTAGCGAACACAGATACGCAGTATTTT	CASSSLANTDTQYF
TRBD1	many	TRBJ1-2	TRBV20-1	TGCAGTGCTAGGGACAGGGGCGGCTATGGCTACACCTTC	CSARDRGGYGYTF
-	many	TRBJ2-7	TRBV12-3/TRBV12-4	TGTGCCAGCAGGACCTCGGGGGCCGTCTACGAGCAGTACTTC	CASRTSGAVYEQYF
TRBD2	-	TRBJ2-1	TRBV7-3	TGTGCCAGCAGCTTAATAGGGACTAGCGGGAGGACAGGTATTAATGAGCAGTTCTTC	CASSLIGTSGRTGINEQFF
-	many	TRBJ2-5	TRBV6-6	TGTGCCAGCCGACAGGGAGGCCCGAAAGAGACCCAGTACTTC	CASRQGGPKETQYF
TRBD2	many	TRBJ2-1	TRBV19	TGTGCCAGTAGCAAACTAGCGGGAGGGCGACATGAGCAGTTCTTC	CASSKLAGGRHEQFF